The 2 T cell receptor beta chains reported below all come from one sample, sequenced in a study of cytomegalovirus exposure and HLA in healthy donors (dated by TCRdb to 2016 to 2017). Library construction relied on the immunoSEQ multiplex PCR assay. For the multiplex PCR, a mixture combining 60 forward primers for TCR Vbeta segments and 13 reverse primers for TCR Jbeta segments was used. The table was pulled from immuneACCESS by TCRdb, which kept in-frame rearrangements only. Such tables lose some clones; where checked, under half of the loss comes from unresolved V genes, and the rest has no known cause. This sample's table has entries for around 130,000 clones. Under 2% of the sample is held by the ten biggest clonotypes. What was sequenced was PBMCs. These receptors came from a woman in her thirties or forties in good health and CMV-seronegative.

This chain joins TRBV6-6 and TRBJ1-6; 7 nucleotides agree with TRBD1. There are 14 residues in the CDR3. Germline V CDR1 and CDR2: MNHNY, SVGAGI (reference sequence). The V and J ends lost 2 bases and 8 bases, in that order; junction bases with no gene match: 3. The CDR3 loop reads CASSYNRGDSPLHF. CDR3 DNA: TGTGCCAGCAGTTACAACAGGGGAGATTCACCCCTCCACTTT.

The CDR3 DNA is TGTGCCAGCAGTCGCCGGGACAGAAGTGAAAAACTGTTTTTT. Amino acids: CASSRRDRSEKLFF. The V gene is TRBV6-6, the J gene TRBJ1-4; the match to TRBD1 covers 7 bases. With 5 bases clipped from V and 7 bases from J, the junction kept 7 bases outside the gene matches. CDR3 size: 14 residues. The V gene's germline CDR1 is MNHNY and CDR2 SVGAGI (reference sequence).